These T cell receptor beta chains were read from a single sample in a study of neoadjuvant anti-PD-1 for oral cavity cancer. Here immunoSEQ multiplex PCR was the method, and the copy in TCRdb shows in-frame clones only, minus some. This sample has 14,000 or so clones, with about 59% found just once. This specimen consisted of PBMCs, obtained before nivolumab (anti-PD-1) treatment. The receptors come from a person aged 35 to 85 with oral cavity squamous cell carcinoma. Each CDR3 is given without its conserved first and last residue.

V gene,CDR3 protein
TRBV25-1,ASSGGTITTF
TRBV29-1,SVAYTGGNKAF
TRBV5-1,ASRQVGSGANVLT
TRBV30,AWSRTGSNQPQH
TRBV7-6,ASSPRGDTQY
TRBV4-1,ASSQDQNYGYRY
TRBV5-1,ASSLDRSSGNTIY
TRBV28,ASRLPGSDTQY
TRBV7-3,ASSADAGLGNTEAF
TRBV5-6,ASSLGTSGRSGELF
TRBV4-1,ASSQVQADTQY
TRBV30,AWASIDRGEQY
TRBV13,ASSGGLAGTLRGETQY
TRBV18,ASSPDSYGYT
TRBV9,ASSPTVVYNEQF
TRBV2,ASRLAGQATTEAF
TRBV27,ASRRTGAEAF
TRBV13,ASSFRRGGVQKLF
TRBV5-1,ASSPGPSRPYEQY
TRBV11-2,ASSLSRGTKGSNQPQH
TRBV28,ASSLKFDRVYGYT
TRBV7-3,ASSTQENTEAF
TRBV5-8,ASSLRPGLAGVDEQF
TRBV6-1,ASSVQGTKTDTQY
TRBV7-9,ARSGRGNGNQPQH
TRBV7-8,ASSARTGRGTEAF
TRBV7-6,ASSSTGGSFDEQY
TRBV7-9,ASSLGGLWDLLYNEQF
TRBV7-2,ASSLGLFAPLATNEKLF